These T cell receptor beta chains were read from a single sample in a study of CXCR3-negative and CXCR3-positive naive CD8 T cells. TCRdb reprocessed the 5' RACE reads, keeping one entry per CDR3 protein, no DNA. This listing includes just under 90,000 distinct CDR3 sequences. Sequencing used naive CXCR3+ CD8+ T cells from blood. The receptors stem from a human donor in good health. Some clones in this sample may be carry-over from other donors' samples. CDR3s include the opening cysteine and the closing phenylalanine or tryptophan.

TRBV15,TRBJ2-3,CATSRDWTDTQYF
TRBV25-1,TRBJ2-1,CASSDWGDHEQFF
TRBV7-2,TRBJ2-7,CASRTGYEQYF
TRBV29-1,TRBJ2-1,CSVEVPPTNEQFF
TRBV20-1,TRBJ2-1,CSAPGGLAGPYNEQFF
TRBV14,TRBJ1-2,CASSQEQGMDYGYTF
TRBV15,TRBJ1-5,CATSREVQVPPRQPQHF
TRBV3-1,TRBJ2-7,CASSPRRDYEQYF
TRBV6-1,TRBJ2-3,CASSEARTDYTDTQYF
TRBV6-5,TRBJ2-5,CASSYSGGAVKTQYF
TRBV9,TRBJ1-2,CASSGEAGPYGYTF
TRBV28,TRBJ2-1,CASRSARGGTFYNEQFF
TRBV6-5,TRBJ2-5,CASSYGLGGAFQETQYF
TRBV6-4,TRBJ2-1,CASSDQGGGANEQFF
TRBV14,TRBJ2-1,CASSQETSGFNEQFF
TRBV20-1,TRBJ2-7,CSASVRSPYEQYF
TRBV5-1,TRBJ2-7,CASSFSGSSYEQYF
TRBV5-1,TRBJ2-7,CASSLEPYEQYF
TRBV6-2/TRBV6-3,TRBJ2-3,CASNQLEGVAFLDTQYF
TRBV12-3/TRBV12-4,TRBJ1-2,CASSTGGVMGGYTF
TRBV20-1,TRBJ1-1,CSAREEGRDTEAFF
TRBV27,TRBJ1-5,CASSFGAGPQHF
TRBV28,TRBJ2-2,CASTSNVQREGPRFSGELFF
TRBV12-2,TRBJ2-7,CASRLGIRDSYYEQYF
TRBV25-1,TRBJ2-2,CASSEYFLGGDTGELFF
TRBV4-2,TRBJ2-6,CASRQREGQSSGANVLTF
TRBV5-5,TRBJ2-3,CASSSQTSSLGDTQYF
TRBV28,TRBJ2-7,CASSSVAGGYEQYF
TRBV28,TRBJ1-5,CASSLRGGKGNQPQHF
TRBV29-1,TRBJ2-1,CSTVFGEGSSYNEQFF
TRBV19,TRBJ2-1,CASSITGGGTYNEQFF
TRBV9,TRBJ2-3,CASSVRDRPSPDTQYF
TRBV5-1,TRBJ2-5,CASSFDQETQYF
TRBV20-1,TRBJ2-1,CSASDQYNEQFF
TRBV12-3/TRBV12-4,TRBJ2-7,CASSLEQGWSYEQYF
TRBV7-9,TRBJ1-1,CASSLGQGREGTEAFF
TRBV7-9,TRBJ2-7,CASSLITGRQSEQYF
TRBV27,TRBJ2-7,CASSPGFPYEQYF
TRBV6-7,TRBJ1-4,CATGTGPSTNEKLFF
TRBV15,TRBJ2-5,CATSSRPGTQETQYF
TRBV27,TRBJ1-2,CASSLRQGGIFGYTF
TRBV25-1,TRBJ1-1,CASSEWEVNTEAFF
TRBV20-1,TRBJ2-2,CSARDRGAHTGELFF
TRBV4-3,TRBJ1-1,CASSQERTENTEAFF